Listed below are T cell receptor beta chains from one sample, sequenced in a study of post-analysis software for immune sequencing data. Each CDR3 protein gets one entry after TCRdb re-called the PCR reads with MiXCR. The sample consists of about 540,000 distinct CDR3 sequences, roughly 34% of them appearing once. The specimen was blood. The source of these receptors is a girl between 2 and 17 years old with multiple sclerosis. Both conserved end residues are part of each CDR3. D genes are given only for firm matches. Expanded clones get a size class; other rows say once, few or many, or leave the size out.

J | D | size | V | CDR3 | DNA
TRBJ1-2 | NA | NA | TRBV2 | CASSKDGVDGYTF | TGTGCCAGCTCCAAGGACGGAGTGGATGGCTACACCTTC
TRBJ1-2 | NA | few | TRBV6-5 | CASSYSTPADLGYTF | TGTGCCAGCAGTTACTCTACTCCGGCGGACCTAGGCTACACCTTC
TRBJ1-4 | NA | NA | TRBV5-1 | CASRKGLDEKLFF | TGCGCCAGCAGGAAGGGGCTCGACGAAAAACTGTTTTTT
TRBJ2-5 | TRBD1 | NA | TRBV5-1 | CASSLEPGGARQETQYF | TGCGCCAGCAGCTTGGAGCCAGGGGGCGCGAGGCAAGAGACCCAGTACTTC
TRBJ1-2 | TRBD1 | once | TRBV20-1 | CTTLTGGGLYGYTF | TGCACAACCTTAACAGGGGGCGGACTCTATGGCTACACCTTC
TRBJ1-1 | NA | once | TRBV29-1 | CSVGDGYTGAFF | TGCAGCGTTGGGGACGGATACACTGGAGCTTTCTTT
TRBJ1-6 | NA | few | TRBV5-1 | CASSLDVKDSPLHF | TGCGCCAGCAGCTTGGACGTTAAGGATTCACCCCTCCACTTT
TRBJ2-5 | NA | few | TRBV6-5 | CASSYLPGLQETQYF | TGTGCCAGCAGTTACCTACCGGGCCTACAGGAGACCCAGTACTTC
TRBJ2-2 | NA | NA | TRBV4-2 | CASSVGTLNTGELFF | TGTGCCAGCAGCGTGGGGACCCTGAACACCGGGGAGCTGTTTTTT
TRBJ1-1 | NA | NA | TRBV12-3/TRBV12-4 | CASSTTRAAEAFF | TGTGCCAGCAGTACCACACGGGCGGCTGAAGCTTTCTTT
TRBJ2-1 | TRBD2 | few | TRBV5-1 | CASSLGASGGAGEQFF | TGCGCCAGCAGCTTGGGGGCTAGCGGGGGGGCCGGGGAGCAGTTCTTC
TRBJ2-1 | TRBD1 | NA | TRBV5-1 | CASSLRQGGDEQFF | TGCGCCAGCAGCCTACGACAGGGGGGGGATGAGCAGTTCTTC
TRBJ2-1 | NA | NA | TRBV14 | CASSQVRRRDNEQFF | TGTGCCAGCAGCCAAGTGCGAAGGCGAGACAATGAGCAGTTCTTC
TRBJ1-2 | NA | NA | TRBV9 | CASSATQGRDGYTF | TGTGCCAGCAGCGCCACACAGGGTCGGGATGGCTACACCTTC
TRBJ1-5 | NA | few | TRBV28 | CASSLSAVLNQPQHF | TGTGCCAGCAGTTTATCAGCGGTCCTCAATCAGCCCCAGCATTTT
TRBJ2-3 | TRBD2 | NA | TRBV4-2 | CASSRLGGGAGDTQYF | TGTGCCAGCAGTCGGTTGGGCGGGGGGGCCGGAGATACGCAGTATTTT
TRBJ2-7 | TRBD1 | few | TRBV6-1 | CASGTGYYEQYF | TGTGCCAGCGGGACAGGTTACTACGAGCAGTACTTC
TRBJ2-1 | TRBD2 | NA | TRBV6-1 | CASRHTSGGDIYNEQFF | TGTGCCAGCAGACATACTAGCGGGGGAGATATCTACAATGAGCAGTTCTTC
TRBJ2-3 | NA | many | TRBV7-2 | CASSLGPRDTQYF | TGTGCCAGCAGCTTAGGTCCAAGGGATACGCAGTATTTT
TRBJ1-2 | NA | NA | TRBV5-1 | CASSLPQGNYGYTF | TGCGCCAGCAGCTTGCCCCAAGGGAACTATGGCTACACCTTC
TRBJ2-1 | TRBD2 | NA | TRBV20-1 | CSARGLAGEAEQFF | TGCAGTGCTAGAGGACTAGCGGGAGAGGCCGAGCAGTTCTTC
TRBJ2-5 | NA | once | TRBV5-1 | CASSTLGQTGQETQYF | TGCGCCAGCAGCACCCTCGGACAGACCGGGCAAGAGACCCAGTACTTC
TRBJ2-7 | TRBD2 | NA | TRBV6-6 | CASSRTSGLLGEQYF | TGTGCCAGCAGTCGGACTAGCGGGTTGTTAGGCGAGCAGTACTTC
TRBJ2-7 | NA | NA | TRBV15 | CATSRVRRGVYEQYF | TGTGCCACCAGCAGAGTTAGGCGGGGCGTCTACGAGCAGTACTTC
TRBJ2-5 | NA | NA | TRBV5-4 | CASSLAPGQETQYF | TGTGCCAGCAGCTTGGCCCCAGGACAAGAGACCCAGTACTTC
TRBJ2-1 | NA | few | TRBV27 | CASNSRSTYNEQFF | TGTGCCAGCAATAGTCGGTCTACCTACAATGAGCAGTTCTTC
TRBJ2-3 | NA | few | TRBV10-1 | CASSDSWPTDTQYF | TGCGCCAGCAGTGATTCCTGGCCCACAGATACGCAGTATTTT
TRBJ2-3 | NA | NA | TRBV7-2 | CASSLGPQDTQYF | TGTGCCAGCAGCTTAGGCCCGCAGGATACGCAGTATTTT
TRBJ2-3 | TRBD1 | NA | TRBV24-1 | CATSVSLPGQSTDTQYF | TGTGCCACCAGTGTTTCCCTCCCGGGACAGAGCACAGATACGCAGTATTTT
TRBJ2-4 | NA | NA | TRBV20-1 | CSARVAKNIQYF | TGCAGTGCTAGAGTAGCCAAAAACATTCAGTACTTC
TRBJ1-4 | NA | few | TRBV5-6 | CAGSVWGGGEKLFF | TGTGCCGGCAGCGTCTGGGGAGGCGGTGAAAAACTGTTTTTT
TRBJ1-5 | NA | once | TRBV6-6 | CASSEREASNQHF | TGTGCCAGCAGTGAGCGGGAGGCCTCCAATCAGCATTTT
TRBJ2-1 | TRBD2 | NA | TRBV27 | CASRVAGGHYNEQFF | TGTGCCAGCAGAGTAGCGGGGGGGCACTACAATGAGCAGTTCTTC
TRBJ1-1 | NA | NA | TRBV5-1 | CASSLLDRNTEAFF | TGCGCCAGCAGCTTGCTGGACAGGAACACTGAAGCTTTCTTT
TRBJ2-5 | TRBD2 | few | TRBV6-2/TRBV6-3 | CASSYDRTSVDHETQYF | TGTGCCAGCAGTTACGATAGGACTAGCGTGGATCACGAGACCCAGTACTTC
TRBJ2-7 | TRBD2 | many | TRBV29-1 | CSADLAGGPYEQYF | TGCAGCGCCGACCTAGCGGGGGGCCCTTACGAGCAGTACTTC
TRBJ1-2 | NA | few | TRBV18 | CASSPWSRVDNYGYTF | TGTGCCAGCTCACCCTGGAGCAGGGTGGACAACTATGGCTACACCTTC
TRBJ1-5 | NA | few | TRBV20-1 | CSATVLYSNQPQHF | TGCAGTGCCACGGTTCTCTATAGCAATCAGCCCCAGCATTTT
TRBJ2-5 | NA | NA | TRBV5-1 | CASSLSPLQETQYF | TGCGCCAGCAGCTTGTCCCCACTCCAAGAGACCCAGTACTTC
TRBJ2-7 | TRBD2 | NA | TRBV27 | CASSFNGGAYEQYF | TGTGCCAGCAGTTTTAACGGGGGGGCCTACGAGCAGTACTTC
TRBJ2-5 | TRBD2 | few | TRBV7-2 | CASSLDMTSGQETQYF | TGTGCCAGCAGCTTAGATATGACTAGCGGCCAAGAGACCCAGTACTTC
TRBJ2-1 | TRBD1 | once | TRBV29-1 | CSYLGQGVYNGQFF | TGCAGTTATCTCGGACAGGGGGTATACAATGGGCAGTTCTTC
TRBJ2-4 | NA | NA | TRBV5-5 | CASSSQLAKNIQYF | TGTGCCAGCAGCTCCCAGCTAGCCAAAAACATTCAGTACTTC
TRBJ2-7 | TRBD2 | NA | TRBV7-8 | CASSSLGGASYEQYF | TGTGCCAGCAGCTCGCTCGGGGGGGCCTCCTACGAGCAGTACTTC
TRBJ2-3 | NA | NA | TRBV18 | CASSPMTETDTQYF | TGTGCCAGCTCACCAATGACGGAGACAGATACGCAGTATTTT
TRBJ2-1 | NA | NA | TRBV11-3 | CASSPLRGGYNEQFF | TGTGCCAGCAGCCCTTTACGGGGTGGCTACAATGAGCAGTTCTTC
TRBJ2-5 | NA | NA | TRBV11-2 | CASSEVGVGTQYF | TGTGCCAGCAGCGAGGTGGGGGTGGGGACCCAGTACTTC
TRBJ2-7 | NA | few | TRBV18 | CASSPGEGNEQYF | TGTGCCAGCTCACCGGGCGAGGGGAACGAGCAGTACTTC
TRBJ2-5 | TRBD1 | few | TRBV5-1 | CASSWGDRGQETQYF | TGCGCCAGCAGCTGGGGGGACAGGGGGCAAGAGACCCAGTACTTC